This entry lists 13 T cell receptor beta chains sequenced from one sample in a study of blood T cell repertoires in COVID-19. Measured with immunoSEQ multiplex PCR; TCRdb has only the in-frame clones, and not every one. The table has 60,000 or so clones, around 84% seen once. Material: peripheral blood. The receptors stem from a woman older than 75 with acute or convalescent COVID-19.

This clone was seen a single time. V gene TRBV9 combines with J gene TRBJ2-2; 8 bases agree with TRBD1. Germline V gene data show CDR1 as SGDLS and CDR2 as YYNGEE. CDR3 length equals 15 residues. The J segment lost 5 bases and the V segment lost 4 bases, leaving 7 bases of the junction unmatched. The CDR3 DNA sequence: TGTGCCAGCAGCCTAACAGGGGGAAAAACCGGGGAGCTGTTTTTT. This sequence encodes CASSLTGGKTGELFF.

The chain uses TRBV19 and TRBJ2-5, with TRBD1 identical over 8 bases. Germline trimming cut 5 bases from V and 6 bases from J; bases unmatched to any gene: 8. The CDR3 loop spans 14 amino acids. Germline loops: CDR1 LNHDA, CDR2 SQIVND (reference sequence). The chain's CDR3 is CASSSDRAIQTQYF. For the CDR3, the DNA is TGTGCCAGTAGTTCGGACAGGGCGATCCAGACCCAGTACTTC.

J is TRBJ2-1 and V is TRBV3-1 (or the pseudogene TRBV3-2), with TRBD2 matching 7 bases. The germline V gene has CDR1 LGHDT and CDR2 YNNKEL (reference sequence). The CDR3 contains 16 residues. Germline trimming cut 4 bases from V and 2 bases from J; bases unmatched to any gene: 8. CDR3 coding DNA: TGTGCCAGCAGCCCCCGGGTGGGGGGGACCTACAATGAGCAGTTCTTC. Translation gives CASSPRVGGTYNEQFF.

The rearrangement uses TRBV6-5 and TRBJ1-4, with D perhaps matching TRBD1 (5 bases). Trimming stripped 8 bases from V and 8 bases from J, with 15 bases between. CDR1 is MNHEY and CDR2 is SVGAGI in the germline V gene. This CDR3 has 13 residues. This CDR3 is CASHPGGDEKLFF. CDR3 sequence (DNA): TGTGCCAGCCACCCTGGCGGGGACGAAAAACTGTTTTTT.

The chain couples TRBV3-1 (or the pseudogene TRBV3-2) to TRBJ2-7; 10 bases map to TRBD2. From germline, CDR1 is LGHDT and CDR2 YNNKEL (reference sequence). This CDR3 is built from 14 residues. V shed 8 bases and J 2 bases; nucleotides not matched to a gene: 6. CDR3 residues: CASLSSGRPYEQYF. CDR3 sequence (DNA): TGTGCCAGCCTCTCTAGCGGGAGACCCTACGAGCAGTACTTC.

This clone was recorded once. The chain has TRBV5-6 and TRBJ2-1; TRBD1 aligns across 7 bases. CDR1 is SGHDT and CDR2 is YYEEEE in the germline V gene. The CDR3 loop spans 16 amino acids. V dropped 4 bases and J dropped 0; count of bases not matched to a gene: 7. The CDR3 is CASSPMTGSSYNEQFF. As DNA, the CDR3 is TGTGCCAGCAGCCCGATGACAGGGAGCTCCTACAATGAGCAGTTCTTC.

The chain combines TRBV11-3 with TRBJ1-4; tentatively, D is TRBD1 (6 bases). CDR1 is SGHNT and CDR2 is YENEEA in the germline V gene. The V and J ends lost 5 bases and 4 bases respectively, with 14 bases between them. The CDR3 is made up of 15 amino acids. The CDR3 region has the DNA TGTGCCAGCAGCCCAAGCGGGGGCCGTAATGAAAAACTGTTTTTT. Amino acid sequence: CASSPSGGRNEKLFF.

The chain links TRBV30 to TRBJ2-7; no definite D call. The germline V and J ends were trimmed by 2 bases and 5 bases, with 7 bases remaining between them. The CDR3 spans 11 residues. Germline V gene data show CDR1 as GTSNPN and CDR2 as SVGIG (reference sequence). The CDR3 DNA sequence: TGTGCCTGGAGTCCAGGAAACGAGCAGTACTTC. Protein product: CAWSPGNEQYF.

CDR3 nucleotides: TGTGCCAGCAGCCAAGATCTGGGGACAGTTCCCAATGAGCAGTTCTTC. This gives the protein CASSQDLGTVPNEQFF. This rearrangement joins TRBV14 to TRBJ2-1; TRBD1 agrees at 7 bases. The length of the CDR3 is 16 residues. V was pared by 0 bases and J by 6 bases, with 8 bases of the junction left unmatched. CDR1 SGHDN and CDR2 FVKESK come from the germline V gene.

J is TRBJ2-5 and V is TRBV7-6, with 8 bases fitting TRBD1. The CDR3 sequence is 15 residues long. J was trimmed by 0 bases and V by 1 base; bases with no gene match: 1. The germline V gene has CDR1 SGHVS and CDR2 FNYEAQ. DNA of the CDR3: TGTGCCAGCAGCTTAGGACAGGGGTACCAAGAGACCCAGTACTTC. Translation gives CASSLGQGYQETQYF. Complete variable domain (other parts from reference TRBV7-6 and TRBJ2-5): GAGVSQSPRYKVTKRGQDVALRCDPISGHVSLYWYRQALGQGPEFLTYFNYEAQQDKSGLPNDRFSAERPEGSISTLTIQRTEQRDSAMYRCASSLGQGYQETQYFGPGTRLLVL.

The rearrangement links TRBV9 to TRBJ2-5; 8 bases line up with TRBD2. Germline CDR1 reads SGDLS; CDR2 reads YYNGEE. V was pared by 3 bases and J by 5 bases, with 12 bases of the junction left unmatched. The CDR3 runs to 16 residues. The CDR3 is CASSARDGGARETQYF. CDR3 bases: TGTGCCAGCAGCGCACGTGACGGGGGGGCTAGGGAGACCCAGTACTTC.

The rearrangement uses TRBV5-1 and TRBJ2-7; 9 nucleotides match TRBD2. This CDR3 is built from 17 residues. Germline V gives CDR1 SGHRS, CDR2 YFSETQ. J lost 7 bases, V lost 4 bases, and 18 bases had no gene match. The CDR3, as DNA: TGCGCCAGCAGCCCGCGGGCGGGTAGCGGGGGAACTTTAGAGCAGTACTTC. Its protein is CASSPRAGSGGTLEQYF.

The chain couples TRBV3-1 (or the pseudogene TRBV3-2) to TRBJ2-7; TRBD1 matches 7 bases. J was trimmed by 2 bases and V by 4 bases; bases with no gene match: 8. Germline V gene sequence: CDR1 LGHDT, CDR2 YNNKEL (reference sequence). The CDR3 is 15 residues long. The CDR3 nucleotides read TGTGCCAGCAGCCCGACCGGGACAGCTACCTACGAGCAGTACTTC. Encoded protein: CASSPTGTATYEQYF.